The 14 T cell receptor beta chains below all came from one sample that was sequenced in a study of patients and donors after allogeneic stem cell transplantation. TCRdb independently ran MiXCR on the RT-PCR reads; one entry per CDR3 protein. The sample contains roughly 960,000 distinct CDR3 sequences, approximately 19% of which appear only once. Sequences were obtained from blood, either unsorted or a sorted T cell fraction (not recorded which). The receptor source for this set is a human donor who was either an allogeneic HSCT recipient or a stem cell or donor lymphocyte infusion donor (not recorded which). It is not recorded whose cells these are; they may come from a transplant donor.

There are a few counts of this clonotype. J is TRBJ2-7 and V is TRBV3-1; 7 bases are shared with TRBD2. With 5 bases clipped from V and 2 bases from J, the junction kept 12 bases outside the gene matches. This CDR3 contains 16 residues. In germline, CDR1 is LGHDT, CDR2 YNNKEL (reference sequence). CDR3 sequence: CASSSTEGLAAYEQYF. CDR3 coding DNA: TGTGCCAGCAGCTCGACAGAGGGGCTAGCGGCCTACGAGCAGTACTTC.

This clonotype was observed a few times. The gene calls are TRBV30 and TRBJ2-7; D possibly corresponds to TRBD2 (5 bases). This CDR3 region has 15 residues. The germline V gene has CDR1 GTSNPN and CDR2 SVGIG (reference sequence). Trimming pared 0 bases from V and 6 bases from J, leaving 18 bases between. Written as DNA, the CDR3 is TGTGCCTGGAGTGTCGGTGGGAGTGGCGTCGGCGAGCAGTACTTC. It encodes CAWSVGGSGVGEQYF. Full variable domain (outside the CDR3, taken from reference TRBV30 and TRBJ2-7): SQTIHQWPATLVQPVGSPLSLECTVEGTSNPNLYWYRQAAGRGLQLLFYSVGIGQISSEVPQNLSASRPQDRQFILSSKKLLLSDSGFYLCAWSVGGSGVGEQYFGPGTRLTVT.

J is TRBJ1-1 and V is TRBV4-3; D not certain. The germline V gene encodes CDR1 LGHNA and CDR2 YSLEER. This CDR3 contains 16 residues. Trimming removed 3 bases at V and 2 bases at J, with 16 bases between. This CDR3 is CASSHAQSRLNTEAFF. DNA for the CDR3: TGCGCCAGCAGCCACGCCCAATCCCGCCTCAACACTGAAGCTTTCTTT.

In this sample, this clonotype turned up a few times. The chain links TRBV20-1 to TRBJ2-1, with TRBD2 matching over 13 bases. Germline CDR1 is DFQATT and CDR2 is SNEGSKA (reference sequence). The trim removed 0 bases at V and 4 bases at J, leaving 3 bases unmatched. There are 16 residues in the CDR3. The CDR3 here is CSARDWTSGGYNEQFF. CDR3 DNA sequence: TGCAGTGCTAGAGATTGGACTAGCGGGGGTTACAATGAGCAGTTCTTC.

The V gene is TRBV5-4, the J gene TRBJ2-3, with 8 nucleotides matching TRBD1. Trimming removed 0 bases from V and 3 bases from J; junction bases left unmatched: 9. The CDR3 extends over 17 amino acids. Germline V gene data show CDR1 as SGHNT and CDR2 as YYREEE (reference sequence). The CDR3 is CASSLGPGGGVTDTQYF. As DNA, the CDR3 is TGTGCCAGCAGCTTGGGTCCAGGGGGCGGGGTGACAGATACGCAGTATTTT.

The CDR3 region is CSAVGGSSPLHF. CDR3 coding DNA: TGCAGTGCCGTCGGGGGCAGCTCACCCCTCCACTTT. This chain uses TRBV20-1 with TRBJ1-6; D may be TRBD1 (6 bases). Trimming cost V 6 bases and J 10 bases, with 13 bases left between them. In germline, CDR1 is DFQATT, CDR2 SNEGSKA (reference sequence). The CDR3 is made up of 12 amino acids.

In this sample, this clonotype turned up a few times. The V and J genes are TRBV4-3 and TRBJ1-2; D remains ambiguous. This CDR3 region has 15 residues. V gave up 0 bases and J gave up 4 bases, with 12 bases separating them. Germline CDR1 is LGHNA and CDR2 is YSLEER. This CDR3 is CASSQDLIRTYGYTF. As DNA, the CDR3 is TGCGCCAGCAGCCAAGATCTAATAAGGACCTATGGCTACACCTTC.

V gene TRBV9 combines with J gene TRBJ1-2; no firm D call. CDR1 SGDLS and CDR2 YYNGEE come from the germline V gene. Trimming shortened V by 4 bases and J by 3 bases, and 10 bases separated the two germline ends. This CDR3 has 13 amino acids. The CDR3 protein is CASSPVVDYGYTF. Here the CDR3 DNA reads TGTGCCAGCAGCCCTGTGGTCGACTATGGCTACACCTTC.

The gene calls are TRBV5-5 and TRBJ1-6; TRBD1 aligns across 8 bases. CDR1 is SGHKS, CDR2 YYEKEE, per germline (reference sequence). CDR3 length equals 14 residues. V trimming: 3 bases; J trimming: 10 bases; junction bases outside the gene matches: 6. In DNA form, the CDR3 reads TGTGCCAGCAGCTCAGGGGGCGCGGGGTCACCCCTCCACTTT. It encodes CASSSGGAGSPLHF.

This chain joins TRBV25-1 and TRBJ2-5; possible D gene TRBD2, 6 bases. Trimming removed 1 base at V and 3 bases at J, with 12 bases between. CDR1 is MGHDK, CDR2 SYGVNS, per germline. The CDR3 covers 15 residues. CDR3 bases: TGTGCCAGCAGTGAATCGGGGGTTGGTGAAGAGACCCAGTACTTC. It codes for CASSESGVGEETQYF.

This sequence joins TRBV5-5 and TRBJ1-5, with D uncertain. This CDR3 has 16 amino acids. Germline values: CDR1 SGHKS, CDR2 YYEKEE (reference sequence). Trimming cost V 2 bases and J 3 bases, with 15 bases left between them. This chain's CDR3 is CASSLRVSLPNQPQHF. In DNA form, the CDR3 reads TGTGCCAGCAGCTTAAGGGTCTCTCTTCCCAATCAGCCCCAGCATTTT.

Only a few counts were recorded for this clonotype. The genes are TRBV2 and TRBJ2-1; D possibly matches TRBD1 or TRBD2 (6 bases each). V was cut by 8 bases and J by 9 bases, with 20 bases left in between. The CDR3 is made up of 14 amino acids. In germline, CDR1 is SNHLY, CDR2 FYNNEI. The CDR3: CASGGLYRGGEQFF. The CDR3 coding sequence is TGTGCCAGCGGGGGACTTTACAGAGGGGGTGAGCAGTTCTTC. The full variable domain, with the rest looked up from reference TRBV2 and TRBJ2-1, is EPEVTQTPSHQVTQMGQEVILRCVPISNHLYFYWYRQILGQKVEFLVSFYNNEISEKSEIFDDQFSVERPDGSNFTLKIRSTKLEDSAMYFCASGGLYRGGEQFFGPGTRLTVL.

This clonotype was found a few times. The CDR3 sequence is CSGEPAESYNEQFF. The CDR3 bases are TGCAGTGGAGAGCCAGCGGAATCCTACAATGAGCAGTTCTTC. V gene TRBV20-1 combines with J gene TRBJ2-1, with a tentative D call TRBD2 (5 bases). CDR1 and CDR2 from the germline V gene are DFQATT and SNEGSKA (reference sequence). The CDR3 spans 14 residues. Trimming took 7 bases from V and 1 from J, leaving 14 bases between them.

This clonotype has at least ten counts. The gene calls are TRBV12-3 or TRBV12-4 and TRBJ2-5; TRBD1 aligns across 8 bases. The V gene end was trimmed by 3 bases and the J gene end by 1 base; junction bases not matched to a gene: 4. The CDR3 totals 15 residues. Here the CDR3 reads CASSFGQGLQETQYF. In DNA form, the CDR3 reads TGTGCCAGCAGTTTCGGACAGGGACTCCAAGAGACCCAGTACTTC.